This paragraph covers one TCR beta chain sequence. Data came from immunoSEQ multiplex PCR; TCRdb stores just in-frame clones and leaves some out. Altogether tens of thousands of clones are present, 95% being singletons, with the ten largest covering around 1.5%. These data are taken from a study of T cell clonotyping in hematopoietic cell transplantation. Study-wide context: Recipient samples before transplant were obtained post-cytoreduction.

From germline, CDR1 is LGHNA and CDR2 YNFKEQ. This CDR3 region has 14 residues. V gave up 0 bases and J gave up 5 bases, with 11 bases separating them. Time point given: recipient sample about 28 days before transplant, after cytoreduction. V and J are TRBV4-2 and TRBJ2-7; the D is unclear. This receptor was obtained from a man aged 35-49 years with chronic myeloid leukemia. Some clones in this sample may be carry-over from other donors' samples. This sample comprised peripheral blood mononuclear cells, obtained before stem cell transplant. The CDR3 DNA reads as TGTGCCAGCAGCCAAGATAGGACCATAGACGAGCAGTACTTC. Encoded protein: CASSQDRTIDEQYF.